This T cell receptor (beta chain) was sequenced in a study of Ad26.COV2.S vaccination and SARS-CoV-2 variants. The germline CDR1 and CDR2 sequences are SGHDN and FVKESK. The length of the CDR3 is 17 residues. The V and J ends lost 2 bases and 7 bases, in that order; junction bases with no gene match: 13. As to treatment: roughly 20 received Ad26.COV2.S at low or high dose, single or two shots; roughly five received placebo; per-sample allocation not given. Collection of samples fell on day 63 after the first vaccine or placebo injection. Produced via immunoSEQ multiplex PCR; TCRdb's table is partial and in-frame only. The table records hundreds of thousands of clones, approximately 90% of them present only once.

This TCR derives from a person aged 18-60 years who received the Ad26.COV2.S COVID-19 vaccine or a placebo. The sequencing here drew on peripheral blood, taken in a trial of Ad26.COV2.S vaccine versus placebo. The chain uses TRBV14 and TRBJ2-1; 8 bases fit TRBD1. The CDR3 loop is CASSQFRFAGGRNEQFF. Here the CDR3 DNA reads TGTGCCAGCAGCCAATTTAGGTTTGCAGGGGGCCGGAATGAGCAGTTCTTC.